This entry lists 29 T cell receptor beta chains sequenced from one sample in a study of blood T cell repertoires in COVID-19. Data came from immunoSEQ multiplex PCR; TCRdb stores just in-frame clones and leaves some out. Of roughly 150,000 clones in the sample, around four fifths are singletons; the top ten hold more than 5%. Sequencing was done on a sample of PBMCs or T cells enriched from blood (not recorded which). All receptors come from a woman between 40 and 55 years old who had recovered from COVID-19.

This clone was observed a single time. The V gene is TRBV23-1, the J gene TRBJ2-1; D possibly corresponds to TRBD1 (5 bases). TRBV23-1 is known as an ORF, though its function is uncertain. The CDR3 covers 18 residues. V lost 0 bases and J 4 bases, leaving 19 bases between the germline ends. The CDR3 region has the DNA TGCGCCAGCAGTCAATCGCGGAACAGGTCTCCTAATTACAATGAGCAGTTCTTC. This gives the protein CASSQSRNRSPNYNEQFF.

J is TRBJ2-5 and V is TRBV3-1 (or the pseudogene TRBV3-2); 8 bases are a match to TRBD1. Germline V lookup: CDR1 LGHDT, CDR2 YNNKEL (reference sequence). The CDR3 covers 14 residues. The J segment lost 5 bases and the V segment lost 4 bases, leaving 6 bases of the junction unmatched. CDR3 region: CASSPTGVVETQYF. Written as DNA, the CDR3 is TGTGCCAGCAGCCCGACAGGGGTGGTGGAGACCCAGTACTTC.

This chain connects TRBV3-1 (or the pseudogene TRBV3-2) to TRBJ2-1, with 11 bases aligning to TRBD2. The length of the CDR3 is 16 residues. Germline values: CDR1 LGHDT, CDR2 YNNKEL (reference sequence). The V segment lost 0 bases and the J segment 10 bases; nucleotides outside the gene matches: 8. In DNA, the CDR3 is TGTGCCAGCAGCCAAGATCCGCTAGCGGGAGGTTGGGAGCAGTTCTTC. This gives the protein CASSQDPLAGGWEQFF.

CDR3 DNA sequence: TGTGCCACCAGCAACAGGGGGCACTACGAGCAGTACTTC. Protein product: CATSNRGHYEQYF. The V call is TRBV15, the J call TRBJ2-7, with TRBD1 identical over 9 bases. This CDR3 spans 13 amino acids. The V gene's germline CDR1 is LNHNV and CDR2 YYDKDF (reference sequence). V dropped 4 bases and J dropped 3; count of bases not matched to a gene: 1.

CDR3 nucleotide sequence: TGTGCCAGTAGTACCCGACAGGGCCCTGAGTATGGCTACACCTTC. As protein: CASSTRQGPEYGYTF. The chain is built from TRBV19 and TRBJ1-2; 7 positions agree with TRBD1. Germline V gives CDR1 LNHDA, CDR2 SQIVND (reference sequence). The CDR3 is 15 amino acids. J gave up 5 bases and V 4 bases, and 10 bases lay outside the gene matches.

CDR3 loop: CASRVGAPMNTEAFF. As DNA, the CDR3 is TGTGCCAGCCGGGTTGGGGCCCCCATGAACACTGAAGCTTTCTTT. The chain is built from TRBV2 and TRBJ1-1, with a weak D call TRBD1 (5 bases). The germline V gene encodes CDR1 SNHLY and CDR2 FYNNEI. V shed 8 bases and J shed 0 bases, with 16 bases lying between them. The CDR3 spans 15 residues.

The sample holds a few counts of this clone. At one boundary the junction diverges from the germline segment, which might be a read error. The rearrangement uses TRBV27 and TRBJ1-4; D may be TRBD1 (6 bases). The CDR3 is 14 residues long. Germline CDR1 and CDR2: MNHEY and SMNVEV (reference sequence). Written as DNA, the CDR3 is TGTGCCAGCAGTTTCGGACAGATTAATGAAAAGCTGTTTTTT. This sequence encodes CASSFGQINEKLFF.

This sequence joins TRBV4-1 and TRBJ2-1, with 10 bases fitting TRBD2. The V gene's germline CDR1 is MGHRA and CDR2 YSYEKL. The CDR3 totals 17 residues. Unmatched junction bases numbered 8, after V lost 4 bases and J lost 2 bases. The CDR3 spells CASSPGLARTAYNEQFF. The CDR3 coding sequence is TGCGCCAGCAGCCCGGGACTAGCGAGGACAGCCTACAATGAGCAGTTCTTC.

The chain has TRBV4-1 and TRBJ1-5; TRBD1 might be the D (5 bases). Germline-derived CDR1 and CDR2 are MGHRA and YSYEKL. The CDR3 is 14 residues long. The germline V and J ends were trimmed by 1 base and 5 bases, with 9 bases remaining between them. The CDR3 loop reads CASSQGQRDQPQHF. In nucleotides, the CDR3 is TGCGCCAGCAGCCAAGGACAGCGTGATCAGCCCCAGCATTTT.

The V call is TRBV5-1, the J call TRBJ1-6; D is undetermined. CDR1 and CDR2 (germline): SGHRS, YFSETQ. The CDR3 totals 13 residues. The V end lost 2 bases, the J end lost 8 bases, and 8 bases lay between the germline ends. CDR3 coding DNA: TGCGCCAGCAGCTTAATGGCTCATTCACCCCTCCACTTT. It codes for CASSLMAHSPLHF. Based on the CDR3 plus reference TRBV5-1 and TRBJ1-6, the full variable domain is KAGVTQTPRYLIKTRGQQVTLSCSPISGHRSVSWYQQTPGQGLQFLFEYFSETQRNKGNFPGRFSGRQFSNSRSEMNVSTLELGDSALYLCASSLMAHSPLHFGNGTRLTVT.

The chain carries TRBV5-1 and TRBJ2-1; the match to TRBD2 covers 7 bases. J lost 9 bases, V lost 5 bases, and 14 bases had no gene match. The CDR3 covers 15 residues. The germline CDR1 and CDR2 sequences are SGHRS and YFSETQ. This chain's CDR3 is CASRPGLYMNGEQFF. The CDR3 DNA follows: TGCGCCAGCAGACCGGGACTATACATGAATGGTGAGCAGTTCTTC. Using reference TRBV5-1 and TRBJ2-1 for the parts outside the CDR3, the full variable domain is KAGVTQTPRYLIKTRGQQVTLSCSPISGHRSVSWYQQTPGQGLQFLFEYFSETQRNKGNFPGRFSGRQFSNSRSEMNVSTLELGDSALYLCASRPGLYMNGEQFFGPGTRLTVL.

V is TRBV7-6 and J is TRBJ2-5; D is undetermined. CDR1 is SGHVS and CDR2 is FNYEAQ in the germline V gene. V was clipped by 2 bases and J by 1 base, with 5 bases between them. This CDR3 is 13 amino acids long. CDR3: CASSLPSQETQYF. Written as DNA, the CDR3 is TGTGCCAGCAGCTTACCCAGCCAAGAGACCCAGTACTTC.

This sequence joins TRBV12-5 and TRBJ2-7; D is unclear. This CDR3 is 12 amino acids long. The ends were cut back, 0 bases at V and 5 bases at J, with 5 bases in the middle. Looked up from germline, CDR1 is LGHNT and CDR2 is FRNRAP. CDR3 nucleotides: TGTGCTAGTGGTTTGGTAGAGGACGAGCAGTACTTC. Its translation is CASGLVEDEQYF.

The chain recombines TRBV30 with TRBJ2-3; 9 nucleotides line up with TRBD2. Trimming took 7 bases from V and 3 from J; bases not matched to a gene: 11. The germline gives CDR1 GTSNPN, CDR2 SVGIG (reference sequence). The CDR3 length is 15 residues. The CDR3 nucleotides are TGTGCCTCAAGGCCAGGAGCGGGGGGTACAGATACGCAGTATTTT. Amino acids: CASRPGAGGTDTQYF.

The chain uses TRBV15 and TRBJ2-1, with 8 bases aligning to TRBD2. The CDR3 consists of 17 residues. CDR1 is LNHNV and CDR2 is YYDKDF in the germline V gene (reference sequence). V lost 0 bases and J lost 5; bases outside the gene matches: 9. CDR3 loop: CATSRDGNGRADNEQFF. CDR3 DNA sequence: TGTGCCACCAGCAGAGATGGGAACGGGAGGGCTGACAATGAGCAGTTCTTC. The variable domain in full, completed from reference TRBV15 and TRBJ2-1, reads DAMVIQNPRYQVTQFGKPVTLSCSQTLNHNVMYWYQQKSSQAPKLLFHYYDKDFNNEADTPDNFQSRRPNTSFCFLDIRSPGLGDTAMYLCATSRDGNGRADNEQFFGPGTRLTVL.

This chain joins TRBV4-1 and TRBJ2-3; a weak D match, TRBD2 (7 bases). The CDR3 is 14 residues long. CDR1 is MGHRA and CDR2 is YSYEKL in the germline V gene. Trimming shortened V by 3 bases and J by 5 bases, and 12 bases separated the two germline ends. In DNA, the CDR3 is TGCGCCAGCAGCCAGGGGGGGGCAGGAGATACGCAGTATTTT. It yields the protein CASSQGGAGDTQYF.

This clone was picked up one time. J is TRBJ2-1 and V is TRBV5-6; 7 positions agree with TRBD1. This CDR3 comprises 16 residues. CDR1 and CDR2 (germline): SGHDT, YYEEEE. V gave up 3 bases and J gave up 0 bases; unmatched junction bases: 6. Here the CDR3 DNA reads TGTGCCAGCAGCTCGTTGGACAGGAGCTCCTACAATGAGCAGTTCTTC. As protein: CASSSLDRSSYNEQFF. Looking up the rest from reference TRBV5-6 and TRBJ2-1 gives the full variable domain: DAGVTQSPTHLIKTRGQQVTLRCSPKSGHDTVSWYQQALGQGPQFIFQYYEEEERQRGNFPDRFSGHQFPNYSSELNVNALLLGDSALYLCASSSLDRSSYNEQFFGPGTRLTVL.

V is TRBV21-1 and J is TRBJ2-3; the D call of TRBD1 is as the table states it, not checked on the DNA. TRBV21-1 is marked as a pseudogene. The CDR3 sequence is 20 residues long. The CDR3 sequence: CASSAPRSKDRQPFTDTQYF. In DNA form, the CDR3 reads TGTGCCAGCAGCGCCCCGCGCTCCAAAGACAGACAGCCTTTCACAGATACGCAGTATTTT.

V and J are TRBV5-5 and TRBJ2-7; TRBD2 matches 8 bases. There are 15 residues in the CDR3. CDR1 SGHKS and CDR2 YYEKEE come from the germline V gene (reference sequence). Trimming at V came to 4 bases and at J to 2 bases, leaving 8 bases not matched to a gene. CDR3 residues: CASSPGLAGAYEQYF. The CDR3 DNA sequence: TGTGCCAGCAGCCCGGGGCTAGCGGGCGCCTACGAGCAGTACTTC.

The rearrangement uses TRBV13 and TRBJ1-1, with TRBD1 matching 9 bases. After removal of 6 bases from V and 5 bases from J, the junction contained 4 bases not matched to a gene. Germline CDR1 and CDR2: PRHDT and FYEKMQ (reference sequence). The length of the CDR3 is 13 residues. This CDR3 is CASRGQGTTEAFF. For the CDR3, the DNA is TGTGCCAGCAGGGGACAGGGTACGACTGAAGCTTTCTTT. The full variable domain, its missing parts supplied by reference TRBV13 and TRBJ1-1, is AAGVIQSPRHLIKEKRETATLKCYPIPRHDTVYWYQQGPGQDPQFLISFYEKMQSDKGSIPDRFSAQQFSDYHSELNMSSLELGDSALYFCASRGQGTTEAFFGQGTRLTVV.

This sequence joins TRBV5-4 and TRBJ2-1; 9 positions agree with TRBD1. From germline, CDR1 is SGHNT and CDR2 YYREEE (reference sequence). The CDR3 contains 15 residues. V lost 5 bases, J lost 4 bases, and 7 bases stayed unmatched. The CDR3 spells CASSWDRVSYNEQFF. CDR3 coding DNA: TGTGCCAGCAGTTGGGACAGGGTATCTTACAATGAGCAGTTCTTC.

The V and J genes are TRBV19 and TRBJ2-7; a weak D match, TRBD2 (6 bases). CDR3 size: 13 residues. Germline CDR1 reads LNHDA; CDR2 reads SQIVND (reference sequence). Between the trimmed V and J ends, which lost 10 bases and 5 bases, there was a span of 18 bases. The DNA of the CDR3 is TGTGCCACCATGTTGGGGGGTAGACACGAGCAGTACTTC. Translated, it gives CATMLGGRHEQYF.

The chain has TRBV10-3 and TRBJ1-3; D perhaps matches TRBD1 (5 bases). CDR1 ENHRY and CDR2 SYGVKD come from the germline V gene. V gave up 5 bases and J gave up 4 bases, with 15 bases separating them. The CDR3 is 15 residues long. As DNA, the CDR3 is TGTGCCATCAGTCCGTCGGGGGGATCGGGAAACACCATATATTTT. Residues: CAISPSGGSGNTIYF.

The chain recombines TRBV6-4 with TRBJ2-1; possibly TRBD1 for D (5 bases). Germline values: CDR1 MRHNA, CDR2 SNTAGT. V was shortened by 4 bases and J by 7 bases, with 11 bases between the two germline ends. The CDR3 is 13 residues long. CDR3 sequence reads: CASSVGLRNEQFF. CDR3 coding DNA: TGTGCCAGCAGTGTGGGGCTCAGGAATGAGCAGTTCTTC.

The gene calls are TRBV2 and TRBJ1-4, with 8 bases aligning to TRBD1. Germline V lookup: CDR1 SNHLY, CDR2 FYNNEI. V lost 5 bases, J lost 2 bases, and 4 bases stayed unmatched. The CDR3 runs to 15 residues. The CDR3 nucleotides read TGTGCCAGCAGTTACCGGACAGGGACTAATGAAAAACTGTTTTTT. Translation: CASSYRTGTNEKLFF. Full variable domain (rest looked up from reference TRBV2 and TRBJ1-4): EPEVTQTPSHQVTQMGQEVILRCVPISNHLYFYWYRQILGQKVEFLVSFYNNEISEKSEIFDDQFSVERPDGSNFTLKIRSTKLEDSAMYFCASSYRTGTNEKLFFGSGTQLSVL.

V is TRBV4-1 and J is TRBJ1-2, with D possibly matching TRBD1 (5 bases). The V end was cut by 0 bases, the J end by 8 bases, with 13 bases between. The CDR3 extends over 14 amino acids. CDR1 and CDR2 from the germline V gene are MGHRA and YSYEKL. In nucleotides, the CDR3 is TGCGCCAGCAGCCAAGATGGGCAGGGAGGCGGCTACACCTTC. Its translation is CASSQDGQGGGYTF.

The V gene is TRBV5-1, the J gene TRBJ2-5, with 10 bases that match TRBD1. The CDR3 sequence is 15 residues long. Germline CDR1 SGHRS, CDR2 YFSETQ. Trimming removed 4 bases from V and 4 bases from J; junction bases left unmatched: 7. CDR3: CASSPGTGVRETQYF. The CDR3 DNA sequence: TGCGCCAGCAGCCCCGGGACAGGGGTCCGAGAGACCCAGTACTTC.

This chain joins TRBV4-1 and TRBJ2-7; D perhaps matches TRBD1 (6 bases). The germline gives CDR1 MGHRA, CDR2 YSYEKL. This CDR3 has 15 amino acids. V lost 1 base, J lost 3 bases, and 13 bases lay in between. CDR3 sequence reads: CASSQVGTLDYEQYF. In nucleotides, the CDR3 is TGCGCCAGCAGCCAAGTTGGGACATTGGACTACGAGCAGTACTTC.

This clone was seen a single time. This chain links TRBV19 with TRBJ2-3; tentative D call: TRBD2 (5 bases). The length of the CDR3 is 18 residues. CDR1 and CDR2 from the germline V gene are LNHDA and SQIVND (reference sequence). Trimming left V 9 bases short and J 2 bases short, with 27 bases between. CDR3 residues: CASSSPSTGWGATDTQYF. Here the CDR3 DNA reads TGTGCCAGCAGTTCTCCCTCGACGGGGTGGGGAGCCACAGATACGCAGTATTTT.